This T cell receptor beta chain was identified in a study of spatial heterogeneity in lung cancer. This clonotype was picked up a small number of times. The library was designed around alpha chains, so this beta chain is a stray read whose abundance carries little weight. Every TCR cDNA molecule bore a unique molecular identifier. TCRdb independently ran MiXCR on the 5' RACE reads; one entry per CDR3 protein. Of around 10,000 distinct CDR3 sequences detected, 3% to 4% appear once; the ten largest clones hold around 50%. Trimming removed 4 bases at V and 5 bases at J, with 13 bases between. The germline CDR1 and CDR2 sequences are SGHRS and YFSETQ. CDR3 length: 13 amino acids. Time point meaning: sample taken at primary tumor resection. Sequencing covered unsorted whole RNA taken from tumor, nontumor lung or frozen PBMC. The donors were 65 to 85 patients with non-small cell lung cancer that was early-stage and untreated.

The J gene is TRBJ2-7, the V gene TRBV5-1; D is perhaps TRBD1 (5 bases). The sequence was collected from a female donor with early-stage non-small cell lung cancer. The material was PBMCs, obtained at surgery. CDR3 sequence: CASSAQGYDEQYF. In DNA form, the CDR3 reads TGCGCCAGCAGCGCCCAGGGTTATGACGAGCAGTACTTC.